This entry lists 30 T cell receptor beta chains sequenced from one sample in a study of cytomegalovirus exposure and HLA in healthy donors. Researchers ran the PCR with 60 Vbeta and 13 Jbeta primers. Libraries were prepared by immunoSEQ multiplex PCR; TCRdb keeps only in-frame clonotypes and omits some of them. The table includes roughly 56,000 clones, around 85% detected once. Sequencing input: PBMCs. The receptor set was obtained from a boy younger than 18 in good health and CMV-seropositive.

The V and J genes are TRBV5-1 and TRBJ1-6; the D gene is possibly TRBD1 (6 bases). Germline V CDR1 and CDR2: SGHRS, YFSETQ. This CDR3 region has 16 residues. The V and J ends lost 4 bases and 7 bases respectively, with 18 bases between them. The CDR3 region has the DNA TGCGCCAGCAGCGCCCTGCAGGGGATTGGGAATTCACCCCTCCACTTT. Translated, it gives CASSALQGIGNSPLHF.

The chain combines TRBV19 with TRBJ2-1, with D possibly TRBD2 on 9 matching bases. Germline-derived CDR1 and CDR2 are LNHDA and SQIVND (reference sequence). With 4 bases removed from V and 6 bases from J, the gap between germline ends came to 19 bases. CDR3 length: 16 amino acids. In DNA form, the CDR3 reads TGTGCCAGTAGTAGACAGGGGTTAGCGGGGGCCAATGAGCAGTTCTTC. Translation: CASSRQGLAGANEQFF.

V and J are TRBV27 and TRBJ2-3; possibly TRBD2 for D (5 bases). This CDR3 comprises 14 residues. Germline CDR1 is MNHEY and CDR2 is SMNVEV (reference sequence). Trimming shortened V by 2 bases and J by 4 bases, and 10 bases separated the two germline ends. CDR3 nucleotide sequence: TGTGCCAGCAGTTTAAGAGGGTCTCCAGATACGCAGTATTTT. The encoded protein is CASSLRGSPDTQYF.

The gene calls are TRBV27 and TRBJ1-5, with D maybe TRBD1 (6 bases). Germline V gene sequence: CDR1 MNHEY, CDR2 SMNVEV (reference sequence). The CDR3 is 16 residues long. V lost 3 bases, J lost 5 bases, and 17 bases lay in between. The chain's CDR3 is CASSFGGRGDDQPQHF. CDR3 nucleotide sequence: TGTGCCAGCAGTTTTGGGGGGAGGGGGGATGATCAGCCCCAGCATTTT.

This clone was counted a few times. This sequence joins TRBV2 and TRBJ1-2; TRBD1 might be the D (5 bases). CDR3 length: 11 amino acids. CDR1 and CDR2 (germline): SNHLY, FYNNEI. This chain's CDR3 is CVGATNYGYTF. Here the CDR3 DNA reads TGTGTTGGGGCTACTAACTATGGCTACACCTTC.

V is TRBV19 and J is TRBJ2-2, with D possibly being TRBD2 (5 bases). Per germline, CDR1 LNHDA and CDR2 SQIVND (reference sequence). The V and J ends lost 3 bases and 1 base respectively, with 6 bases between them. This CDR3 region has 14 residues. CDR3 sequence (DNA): TGTGCCAGTAGTATCGCGGGGAACACCGGGGAGCTGTTTTTT. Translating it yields CASSIAGNTGELFF.

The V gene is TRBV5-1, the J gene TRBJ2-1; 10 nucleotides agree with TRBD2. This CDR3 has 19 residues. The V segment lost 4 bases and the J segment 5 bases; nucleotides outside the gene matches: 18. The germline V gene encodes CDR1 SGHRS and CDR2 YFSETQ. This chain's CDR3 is CASSQWALRLAGADNEQFF. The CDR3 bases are TGCGCCAGCAGCCAATGGGCCCTCCGGCTAGCGGGGGCCGACAATGAGCAGTTCTTC.

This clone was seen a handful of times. The CDR3 DNA is TGCAGCGTAGCAGGGGGCAACTACAATGAGCAGTTCTTC. It specifies CSVAGGNYNEQFF. V is TRBV29-1 and J is TRBJ2-1, with TRBD1 matching over 8 bases. After removal of 6 bases from V and 3 bases from J, the junction contained 4 bases not matched to a gene. Germline CDR1 and CDR2: SQVTM and ANQGSEA. The CDR3 has 13 amino acids.

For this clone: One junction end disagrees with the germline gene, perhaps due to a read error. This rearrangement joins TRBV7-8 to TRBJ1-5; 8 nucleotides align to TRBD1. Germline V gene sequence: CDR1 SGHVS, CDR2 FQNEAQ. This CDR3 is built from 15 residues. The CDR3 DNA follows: TGTGCCAGTAGCTTTGACAGGGGACGAAATCAGCCCCAGCATTTT. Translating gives CASSFDRGRNQPQHF.

CDR3 DNA: TGTGCCAGCAGTTTAGGGTGGGGGACAGGGTACTATGGCTACACCTTC. It translates to CASSLGWGTGYYGYTF. The chain employs TRBV27 and TRBJ1-2; 9 positions agree with TRBD1. V was pared by 2 bases and J by 3 bases, with 7 bases of the junction left unmatched. Germline CDR1 MNHEY, CDR2 SMNVEV (reference sequence). CDR3 length: 16 residues.

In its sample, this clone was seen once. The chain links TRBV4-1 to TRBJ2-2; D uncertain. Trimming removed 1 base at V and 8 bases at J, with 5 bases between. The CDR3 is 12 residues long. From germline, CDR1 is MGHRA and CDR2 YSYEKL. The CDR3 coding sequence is TGCGCCAGCAGCCAAGCCCCGGGGGAGCTGTTTTTT. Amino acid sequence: CASSQAPGELFF.

The CDR3 DNA reads as TGTGCCATCAGTGAGGGGGTCAGGGCGGGGGTGGGGGATACGCAGTATTTT. It translates to CAISEGVRAGVGDTQYF. The chain links TRBV10-3 to TRBJ2-3; 7 bases are shared with TRBD2. The CDR3 loop spans 17 amino acids. Germline CDR1 and CDR2: ENHRY and SYGVKD. Trimming took 2 bases from V and 6 from J; bases not matched to a gene: 14.

CDR3 DNA: TGTGCCAGTTTTAGCGGGGGGGCAGATACGCAGTATTTT. It translates to CASFSGGADTQYF. The V and J genes are TRBV6-5 and TRBJ2-3; 11 bases are a match to TRBD2. V dropped 9 bases and J dropped 4; count of bases not matched to a gene: 3. CDR3 length equals 13 residues. Germline V gene data show CDR1 as MNHEY and CDR2 as SVGAGI.

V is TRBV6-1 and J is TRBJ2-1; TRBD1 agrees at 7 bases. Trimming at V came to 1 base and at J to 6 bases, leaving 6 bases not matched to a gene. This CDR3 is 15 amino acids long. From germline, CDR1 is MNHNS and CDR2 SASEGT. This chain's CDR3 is CASSEEGQWINEQFF. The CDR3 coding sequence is TGTGCCAGCAGTGAAGAGGGACAGTGGATCAATGAGCAGTTCTTC.

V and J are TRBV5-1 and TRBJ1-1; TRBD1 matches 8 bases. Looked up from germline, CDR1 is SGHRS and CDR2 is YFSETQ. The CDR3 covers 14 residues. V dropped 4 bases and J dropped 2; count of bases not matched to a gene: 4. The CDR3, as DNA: TGCGCCAGCAGCCCCGGACAGGGTAACACTGAAGCTTTCTTT. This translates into CASSPGQGNTEAFF.

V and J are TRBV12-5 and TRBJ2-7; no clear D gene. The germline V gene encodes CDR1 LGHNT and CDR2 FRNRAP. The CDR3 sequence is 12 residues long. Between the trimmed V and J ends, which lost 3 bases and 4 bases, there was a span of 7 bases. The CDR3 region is CASGLDIYEQYF. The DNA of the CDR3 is TGTGCTAGTGGTTTAGACATATACGAGCAGTACTTC. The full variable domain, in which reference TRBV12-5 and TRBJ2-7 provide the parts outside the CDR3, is DARVTQTPRHKVTEMGQEVTMRCQPILGHNTVFWYRQTMMQGLELLAYFRNRAPLDDSGMPKDRFSAEMPDATLATLKIQPSEPRDSAVYFCASGLDIYEQYFGPGTRLTVT.

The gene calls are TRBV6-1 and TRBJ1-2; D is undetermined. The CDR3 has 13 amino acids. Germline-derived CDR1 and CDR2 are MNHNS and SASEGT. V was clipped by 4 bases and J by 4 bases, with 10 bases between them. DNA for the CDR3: TGTGCCAGCAGTGCCCGGGAGTTCTATGGCTACACCTTC. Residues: CASSAREFYGYTF.

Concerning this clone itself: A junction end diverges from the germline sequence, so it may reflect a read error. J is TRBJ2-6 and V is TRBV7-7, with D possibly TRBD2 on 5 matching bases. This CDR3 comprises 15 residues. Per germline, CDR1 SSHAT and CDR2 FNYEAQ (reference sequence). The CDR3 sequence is CASSREPSGANVLTF. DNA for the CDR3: TGTGCTAGCAGCCGGGAACCATCTGGGGCCAACGTCCTGACTTTC.

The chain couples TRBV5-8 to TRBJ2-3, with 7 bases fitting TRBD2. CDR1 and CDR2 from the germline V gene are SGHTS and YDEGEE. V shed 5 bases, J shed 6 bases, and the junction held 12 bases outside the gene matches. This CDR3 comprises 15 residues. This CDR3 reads CASRTRKRGTDTQYF. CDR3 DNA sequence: TGTGCCAGCAGGACGAGGAAGCGGGGTACTGATACGCAGTATTTT.

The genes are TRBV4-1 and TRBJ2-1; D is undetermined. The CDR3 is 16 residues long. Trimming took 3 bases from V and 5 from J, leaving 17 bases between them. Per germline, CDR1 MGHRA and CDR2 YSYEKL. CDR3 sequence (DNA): TGCGCCAGCAGCCAGCCGGCCCGTCAGGTGGACAATGAGCAGTTCTTC. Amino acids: CASSQPARQVDNEQFF.

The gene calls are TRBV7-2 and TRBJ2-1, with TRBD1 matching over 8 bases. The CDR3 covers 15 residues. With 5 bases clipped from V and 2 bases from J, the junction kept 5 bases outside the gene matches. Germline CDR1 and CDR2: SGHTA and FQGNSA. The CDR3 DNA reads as TGTGCCAGCAGCGTGGCGGGACAGGCCTACAATGAGCAGTTCTTC. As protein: CASSVAGQAYNEQFF. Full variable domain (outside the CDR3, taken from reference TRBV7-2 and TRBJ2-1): GAGVSQSPSNKVTEKGKDVELRCDPISGHTALYWYRQSLGQGLEFLIYFQGNSAPDKSGLPSDRFSAERTGGSVSTLTIQRTQQEDSAVYLCASSVAGQAYNEQFFGPGTRLTVL.

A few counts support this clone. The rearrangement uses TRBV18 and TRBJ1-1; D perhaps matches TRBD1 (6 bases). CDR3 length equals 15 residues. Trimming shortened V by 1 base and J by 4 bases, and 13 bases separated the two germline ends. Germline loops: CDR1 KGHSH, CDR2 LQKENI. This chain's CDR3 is CASSPRRGGVTEAFF. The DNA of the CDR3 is TGTGCCAGCTCACCACGAAGGGGGGGGGTCACTGAAGCTTTCTTT. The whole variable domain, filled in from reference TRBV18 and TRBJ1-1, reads NAGVMQNPRHLVRRRGQEARLRCSPMKGHSHVYWYRQLPEEGLKFMVYLQKENIIDESGMPKERFSAEFPKEGPSILRIQQVVRGDSAAYFCASSPRRGGVTEAFFGQGTRLTVV.

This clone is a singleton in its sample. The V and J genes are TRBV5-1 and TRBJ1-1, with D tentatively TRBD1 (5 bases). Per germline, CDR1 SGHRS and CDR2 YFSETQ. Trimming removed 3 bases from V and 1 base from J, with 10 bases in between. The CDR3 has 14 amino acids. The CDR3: CASSWGAENTEAFF. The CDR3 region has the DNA TGCGCCAGCAGCTGGGGCGCAGAGAACACTGAAGCTTTCTTT.

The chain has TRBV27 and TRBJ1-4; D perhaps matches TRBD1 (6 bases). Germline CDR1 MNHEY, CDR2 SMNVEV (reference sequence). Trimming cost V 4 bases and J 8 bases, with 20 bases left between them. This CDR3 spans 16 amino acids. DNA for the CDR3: TGTGCCAGCAGTTCCGATTGGGGAGGGGGTGGGGAAAAACTGTTTTTT. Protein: CASSSDWGGGGEKLFF.

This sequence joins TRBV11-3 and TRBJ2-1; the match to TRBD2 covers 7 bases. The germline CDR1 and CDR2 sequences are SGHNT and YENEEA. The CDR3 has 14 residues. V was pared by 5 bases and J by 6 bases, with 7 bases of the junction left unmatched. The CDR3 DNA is TGTGCCAGCAGCCCTAGACGGACTAGCAATGAGCAGTTCTTC. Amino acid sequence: CASSPRRTSNEQFF. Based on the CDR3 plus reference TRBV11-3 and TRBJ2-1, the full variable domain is EAGVVQSPRYKIIEKKQPVAFWCNPISGHNTLYWYLQNLGQGPELLIRYENEEAVDDSQLPKDRFSAERLKGVDSTLKIQPAELGDSAVYLCASSPRRTSNEQFFGPGTRLTVL.

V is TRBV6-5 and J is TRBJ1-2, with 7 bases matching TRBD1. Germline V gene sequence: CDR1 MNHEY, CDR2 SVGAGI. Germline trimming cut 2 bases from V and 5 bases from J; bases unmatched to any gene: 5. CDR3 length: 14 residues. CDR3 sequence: CASSYVGTEYGYTF. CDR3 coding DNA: TGTGCCAGCAGTTACGTAGGGACAGAGTATGGCTACACCTTC.

The CDR3 bases are TGTGCCAGCAGCTTATATGGAGGGGAAGCTTTCTTT. This codes for CASSLYGGEAFF. The chain is built from TRBV7-9 and TRBJ1-1; D gene ambiguous. Per germline, CDR1 SEHNR and CDR2 FQNEAQ (reference sequence). The CDR3 totals 12 residues. Trimming stripped 2 bases from V and 8 bases from J, with 9 bases between.

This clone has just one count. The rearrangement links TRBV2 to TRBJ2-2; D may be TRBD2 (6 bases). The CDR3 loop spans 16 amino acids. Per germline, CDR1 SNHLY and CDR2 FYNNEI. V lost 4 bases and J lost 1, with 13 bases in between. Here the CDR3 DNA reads TGTGCCAGCAGTGCGGAGGGGATGTTGAACACCGGGGAGCTGTTTTTT. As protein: CASSAEGMLNTGELFF.

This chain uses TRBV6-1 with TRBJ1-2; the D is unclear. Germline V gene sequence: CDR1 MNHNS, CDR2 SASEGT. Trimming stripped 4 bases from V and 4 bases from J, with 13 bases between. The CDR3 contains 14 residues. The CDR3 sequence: CASSASTTSYGYTF. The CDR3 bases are TGTGCCAGCAGTGCCAGTACCACCAGCTATGGCTACACCTTC.

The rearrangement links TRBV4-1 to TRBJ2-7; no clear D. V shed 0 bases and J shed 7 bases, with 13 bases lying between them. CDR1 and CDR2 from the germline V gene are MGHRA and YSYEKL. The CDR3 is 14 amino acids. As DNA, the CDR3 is TGCGCCAGCAGCCAAGATTGGGCTATCCGGGAGCAGTACTTC. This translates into CASSQDWAIREQYF.